The next 30 T cell receptor beta chains were all read from a single sample in a study of blood T cells in healthy people across ages. A second PCR of roughly 7 to 11 cycles used a sample-barcoded 5' primer and a J-beta primer mix. TCRdb used MiXCR to reprocess the 5' RACE reads, holding one entry per CDR3 protein. The sample yields approximately 1.5 million distinct CDR3 sequences, about 35% seen once. The specimen sequenced was blood. Receptors were obtained from a woman in her twenties or thirties in good health.

This clonotype occurred once. V and J are TRBV27 and TRBJ2-5, with 9 bases identical to TRBD2. The CDR3 covers 14 residues. CDR1 is MNHEY, CDR2 SMNVEV, per germline (reference sequence). V shed 7 bases and J 11 bases; nucleotides not matched to a gene: 14. In nucleotides, the CDR3 is TGTGCCAGCAAGGGCGGGAGGGCATCCTACAAGCAGTACTTC. Translating gives CASKGGRASYKQYF.

A few counts support this clonotype. The chain couples TRBV20-1 to TRBJ2-7; the D gene is possibly TRBD1 (6 bases). Germline V gene data show CDR1 as DFQATT and CDR2 as SNEGSKA (reference sequence). Trimming left V 7 bases short and J 2 bases short, with 15 bases between. This CDR3 has 13 amino acids. The CDR3 is CSVNPTGTYEQYF. For the CDR3, the DNA is TGCAGTGTTAACCCGACAGGCACCTACGAGCAGTACTTC.

This rearrangement joins TRBV19 to TRBJ2-1, with 7 bases identical to TRBD2. From germline, CDR1 is LNHDA and CDR2 SQIVND (reference sequence). There are 16 residues in the CDR3. Losses at the gene ends were 8 bases for V and 2 bases for J; bases not matched to a gene: 12. The CDR3 DNA follows: TGTGCCAGTGGGTCAATAGCGGGCCGAACCTACAATGAGCAGTTCTTC. It translates to CASGSIAGRTYNEQFF.

The gene calls are TRBV20-1 and TRBJ1-2; a weak D match, TRBD1 (5 bases). The germline V gene encodes CDR1 DFQATT and CDR2 SNEGSKA (reference sequence). The ends were cut back, 3 bases at V and 4 bases at J, with 15 bases in the middle. The CDR3 consists of 14 residues. The CDR3 reads CSARPRGGLYGYTF. As DNA, the CDR3 is TGCAGTGCTAGGCCTCGGGGCGGCCTCTATGGCTACACCTTC.

The gene calls are TRBV20-1 and TRBJ2-7; the D gene is possibly TRBD1 (7 bases). Trimming left V 3 bases short and J 3 bases short, with 15 bases between. In germline, CDR1 is DFQATT, CDR2 SNEGSKA (reference sequence). CDR3 size: 14 residues. CDR3 region: CSASRQGGLYEQYF. The CDR3 nucleotides read TGCAGTGCTAGTCGTCAGGGGGGCCTCTACGAGCAGTACTTC.

A few counts support this clonotype. This chain uses TRBV9 with TRBJ1-6, with a tentative D call TRBD1 (5 bases). Per the germline V gene, CDR1 is SGDLS and CDR2 is YYNGEE. This CDR3 spans 15 amino acids. The ends were cut back, 3 bases at V and 10 bases at J, with 17 bases in the middle. The CDR3 sequence is CASSGIGARGSPLHF. The CDR3 DNA sequence: TGTGCCAGCAGCGGAATAGGGGCTAGGGGCTCACCCCTCCACTTT.

This sequence joins TRBV7-7 and TRBJ2-5, with a tentative D call TRBD2 (5 bases). The CDR3 is made up of 14 amino acids. Germline V gives CDR1 SSHAT, CDR2 FNYEAQ (reference sequence). Trimming removed 4 bases at V and 4 bases at J, with 13 bases between. The CDR3, as DNA: TGTGCCAGCAGCTCATACACGAGCGGAGAGACCCAGTACTTC. Translation: CASSSYTSGETQYF.

In this sample, this clonotype turned up many times. This chain uses TRBV20-1 with TRBJ2-3; 9 nucleotides align to TRBD2. Per germline, CDR1 DFQATT and CDR2 SNEGSKA (reference sequence). The CDR3 sequence is 14 residues long. J was trimmed by 7 bases and V by 6 bases; bases with no gene match: 11. CDR3 bases: TGCAGTGCCAGACCTAGCGGGACCTCGCATACGCAGTATTTT. Translating it yields CSARPSGTSHTQYF.

This clonotype turned up a few times. The V and J genes are TRBV5-1 and TRBJ2-2; TRBD2 aligns across 12 bases. Trimming cost V 5 bases and J 5 bases; bases outside gene matches: 13. The germline CDR1 and CDR2 sequences are SGHRS and YFSETQ. The CDR3 has 18 amino acids. The DNA of the CDR3 is TGCGCCAGCAGTTCCTCGCTAGCGGGAGGGCCTCGGACCGGGGAGCTGTTTTTT. Translating it yields CASSSSLAGGPRTGELFF.

The chain links TRBV18 to TRBJ2-2, with D possibly being TRBD1 (6 bases). Germline CDR1 and CDR2: KGHSH and LQKENI. The CDR3 spans 16 residues. V was pared by 5 bases and J by 3 bases, with 16 bases between. The CDR3 bases are TGTGCCAGCTCAGGAACCGGGACATCTGACACCGGGGAGCTGTTTTTT. This codes for CASSGTGTSDTGELFF.

This clonotype has more than one count but fewer than ten. The chain is built from TRBV28 and TRBJ1-2; D unresolved. The V gene lost 8 bases and the J gene lost 4 bases, with 11 bases spanning the gap. Per the germline V gene, CDR1 is MDHEN and CDR2 is SYDVKM. The CDR3 has 12 residues. CDR3 DNA: TGTGCCAGCGGGGAGCAGACCTATGGCTACACCTTC. This translates into CASGEQTYGYTF.

The V gene is TRBV12-3 or TRBV12-4, the J gene TRBJ1-3; no firm D call. This CDR3 spans 15 amino acids. Between the trimmed V and J ends, which lost 5 bases and 5 bases, there was a span of 16 bases. CDR3 residues: CASSPPGPARNTIYF. Here the CDR3 DNA reads TGTGCCAGCAGTCCGCCTGGACCCGCCAGAAACACCATATATTTT.

The table lists this clonotype with many counts. The chain recombines TRBV5-1 with TRBJ2-6; 7 nucleotides match TRBD1. Trimming removed 0 bases from V and 2 bases from J; junction bases left unmatched: 2. The CDR3 is made up of 16 amino acids. Germline V CDR1 and CDR2: SGHRS, YFSETQ. The CDR3 is CASSLGQGAGANVLTF. The CDR3 DNA reads TGCGCCAGCAGCTTGGGACAGGGAGCTGGGGCCAACGTCCTGACTTTC.

This clonotype has more than one count but fewer than ten. This rearrangement joins TRBV3-1 to TRBJ2-7, with unresolved D. In germline, CDR1 is LGHDT, CDR2 YNNKEL (reference sequence). V was clipped by 4 bases and J by 0 bases, with 13 bases between them. The CDR3 loop spans 15 amino acids. The DNA of the CDR3 is TGTGCCAGCAGCCTCGAACCAGAATTCTCCTACGAGCAGTACTTC. Protein product: CASSLEPEFSYEQYF.

V and J are TRBV27 and TRBJ2-7; tentatively, D is TRBD1 or TRBD2 (5 bases each). CDR1 is MNHEY and CDR2 is SMNVEV in the germline V gene (reference sequence). The CDR3 extends over 15 amino acids. Trimming left V 6 bases short and J 6 bases short, with 21 bases between. This chain's CDR3 is CASRPRRDRIPEQYF. CDR3 nucleotide sequence: TGTGCCAGCAGACCCCGCCGGGACCGTATTCCCGAGCAGTACTTC.

This clonotype was detected a few times. The chain uses TRBV9 and TRBJ2-5; D is tentatively TRBD1 or TRBD2 (6 bases each). The CDR3 spans 15 residues. Germline V CDR1 and CDR2: SGDLS, YYNGEE. The ends were cut back, 5 bases at V and 5 bases at J, with 19 bases in the middle. CDR3 nucleotide sequence: TGTGCCAGCAGTGGAGAAGGGGGGCGAGGTGAGACCCAGTACTTC. Its translation: CASSGEGGRGETQYF.

This rearrangement joins TRBV28 to TRBJ2-1, with 8 positions matching TRBD1. CDR3 length equals 15 residues. The V gene end was trimmed by 5 bases and the J gene end by 7 bases; junction bases not matched to a gene: 10. Looked up from germline, CDR1 is MDHEN and CDR2 is SYDVKM. The CDR3 loop is CASSEDRGAWNEQFF. CDR3 in DNA: TGTGCCAGCAGTGAAGACAGGGGCGCTTGGAATGAGCAGTTCTTC.

This clonotype came up a few times. The gene calls are TRBV28 and TRBJ1-2; 9 bases match TRBD1. From germline, CDR1 is MDHEN and CDR2 SYDVKM. The CDR3 is 15 residues long. J lost 4 bases, V lost 4 bases, and 7 bases had no gene match. The CDR3 DNA is TGTGCCAGCAGTTACCGGGACAGGGTTGTCTATGGCTACACCTTC. This codes for CASSYRDRVVYGYTF.

V gene TRBV20-1 combines with J gene TRBJ2-3; TRBD2 might be the D (6 bases). Germline loops: CDR1 DFQATT, CDR2 SNEGSKA (reference sequence). V gave up 2 bases and J gave up 5 bases, with 20 bases separating them. This CDR3 is 16 amino acids long. The DNA of the CDR3 is TGCAGTGCTAGATCCGGGGGAACTGCCATTGAAGATACGCAGTATTTT. Translating it yields CSARSGGTAIEDTQYF.

To note about this clonotype: Germline and junction disagree at one end, which may indicate a read error. The V gene is TRBV6-1, the J gene TRBJ2-5; D may correspond to TRBD1 or TRBD2 (6 bases each). Germline V CDR1 and CDR2: MNHNS, SASEGT. This CDR3 contains 15 residues. The CDR3, as DNA: TGTGCCAGCAGAACAAGGGGGGCGAGGCAAGAGACCCTGTACTTC. Its translation: CASRTRGARQETLYF.

Regarding this clonotype: This may be a read error, as it is one base from a much larger clone. This sequence joins TRBV7-2 and TRBJ2-5; D ambiguous. CDR1 and CDR2 (germline): SGHTA, FQGNSA. The CDR3 is made up of 13 amino acids. The CDR3 DNA follows: TGTGCCGGCAGCTTTGTCCTCGGGGAGACCCAGTACTTC. Residues: CAGSFVLGETQYF.

To note about this clonotype: One end of the junction is discordant with germline, which a read error may explain. The V call is TRBV7-3, the J call TRBJ2-5, with D possibly TRBD1 on 5 matching bases. Germline V gene sequence: CDR1 SGHTA, CDR2 FQGTGA. CDR3 length equals 16 residues. The CDR3 loop is CASSLTGKTAQEAQYF. The CDR3 coding sequence is TGTGCCAGCAGCTTAACGGGCAAGACAGCCCAAGAGGCCCAGTACTTC.

In its sample, this clonotype was seen a few times. The chain links TRBV9 to TRBJ2-7; the D gene is possibly TRBD1 (6 bases). The CDR3 consists of 16 residues. Germline V gene data show CDR1 as SGDLS and CDR2 as YYNGEE. The V and J ends lost 1 base and 2 bases respectively, with 16 bases between them. CDR3 sequence reads: CASSVTATQGPYEQYF. DNA of the CDR3: TGTGCCAGCAGCGTAACCGCGACCCAGGGGCCCTACGAGCAGTACTTC. Full variable domain (remainder filled in from reference TRBV9 and TRBJ2-7): DSGVTQTPKHLITATGQRVTLRCSPRSGDLSVYWYQQSLDQGLQFLIQYYNGEERAKGNILERFSAQQFPDLHSELNLSSLELGDSALYFCASSVTATQGPYEQYFGPGTRLTVT.

V gene TRBV7-3 combines with J gene TRBJ1-2, with TRBD1 matching 8 bases. The V gene end was trimmed by 4 bases and the J gene end by 8 bases; junction bases not matched to a gene: 9. The V gene's germline CDR1 is SGHTA and CDR2 FQGTGA. CDR3 length: 14 amino acids. The DNA for the CDR3 is TGTGCCAGCAGCTCCCGACAGGGGATGGAGGGCTACACCTTC. Its translation is CASSSRQGMEGYTF.

The chain recombines TRBV6-2 or TRBV6-3 with TRBJ1-4; weak D call: TRBD1 (6 bases). There are 16 residues in the CDR3. V shed 5 bases and J shed 0 bases, with 13 bases lying between them. Germline CDR1 reads MNHEY; CDR2 reads SVGEGT. Written as DNA, the CDR3 is TGTGCCAGCAGTGCCGCAAACAGGGCAACTAATGAAAAACTGTTTTTT. It is translated as CASSAANRATNEKLFF.

The V and J genes are TRBV30 and TRBJ1-2; 8 nucleotides match TRBD1. The CDR3 contains 15 residues. Germline assignment: CDR1 GTSNPN and CDR2 SVGIG (reference sequence). With V trimmed by 1 base and J by 4 bases, 8 bases remained unmatched. CDR3 in DNA: TGTGCCTGGAGTGATCGGGACAGGTATTTCTATGGCTACACCTTC. Encoded protein: CAWSDRDRYFYGYTF.

Turning to this clonotype: Possible read error: a much larger clone is one base away. The chain uses TRBV10-3 and TRBJ2-5, with 7 bases fitting TRBD2. There are 16 residues in the CDR3. The germline gives CDR1 ENHRY, CDR2 SYGVKD. CDR3 bases: TGTGCCACCAGTGTGGGGGGTTCGGGGGGCCAAGAGACCCAGTACTTC. It yields the protein CATSVGGSGGQETQYF.

This clonotype was seen a few times. The chain is built from TRBV5-1 and TRBJ2-3; 8 bases map to TRBD2. Unmatched junction bases numbered 4, after V lost 1 base and J lost 3 bases. CDR3 length equals 15 residues. CDR1 SGHRS and CDR2 YFSETQ come from the germline V gene. CDR3 sequence: CASSLTGGATDTQYF. As DNA, the CDR3 is TGCGCCAGCAGCTTGACCGGGGGGGCGACAGATACGCAGTATTTT.

V gene TRBV7-9 combines with J gene TRBJ2-7; D is undetermined. This CDR3 is built from 13 residues. CDR1 SEHNR and CDR2 FQNEAQ come from the germline V gene (reference sequence). V was trimmed by 2 bases and J by 0 bases, leaving 5 bases between them. The CDR3 protein is CASSLWVSYEQYF. As DNA, the CDR3 is TGTGCCAGCAGCTTATGGGTCTCCTACGAGCAGTACTTC.

The genes are TRBV25-1 and TRBJ2-3, with D unclear. V was pared by 2 bases and J by 1 base, with 10 bases between. CDR3 size: 15 residues. CDR1 and CDR2 (germline): MGHDK, SYGVNS. The CDR3 bases are TGTGCCAGCAGTGAACCGAGCGCGGGCACAGATACGCAGTATTTT. Translated: CASSEPSAGTDTQYF.